The clone carrying this T cell receptor beta chain came up a few times. Its antigen is undetermined. The sample comes from a study of cytomegalovirus exposure and HLA in healthy donors. Whole-study results and caveats: CMV serostatus was the sole immune exposure data available. Analysis performed later found over 15,000 TCR beta sequences associated with HLA alleles at 0.05 false discovery rate.

In the PCR, 60 Vbeta and 13 Jbeta primers were used. Clones were read by immunoSEQ multiplex PCR, and TCRdb kept only the in-frame ones, dropping some. The sample holds about 160,000 clones; around 80% are singletons and the top ten take about 9.5%. The germline V gene encodes CDR1 MGHRA and CDR2 YSYEKL. V lost 1 base, J lost 4 bases, and 3 bases stayed unmatched. This CDR3 comprises 16 residues. J is TRBJ2-1 and V is TRBV4-1; 11 bases agree with TRBD2. Material: PBMCs. This clonotype originated in a man aged 18-30 years in good health and CMV-seropositive. The CDR3 region is CASSQARLAGYNEQFF. The CDR3 DNA reads as TGCGCCAGCAGCCAAGCCCGACTAGCGGGGTACAATGAGCAGTTCTTC.